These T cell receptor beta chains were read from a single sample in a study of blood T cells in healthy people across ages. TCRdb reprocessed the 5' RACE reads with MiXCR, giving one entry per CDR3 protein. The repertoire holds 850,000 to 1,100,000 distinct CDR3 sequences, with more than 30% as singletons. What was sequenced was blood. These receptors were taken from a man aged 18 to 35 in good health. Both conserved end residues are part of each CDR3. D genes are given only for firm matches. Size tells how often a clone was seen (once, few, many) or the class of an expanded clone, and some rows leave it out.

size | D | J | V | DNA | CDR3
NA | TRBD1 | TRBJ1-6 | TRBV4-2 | TGTGCCAGCAGCCAAGGACAGGGTAGGGCTTCTTATAATTCACCCCTCCACTTT | CASSQGQGRASYNSPLHF
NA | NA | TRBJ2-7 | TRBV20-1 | TGCAGTGCTAGAGATGACAGGAGGTACGAGCAGTACTTC | CSARDDRRYEQYF
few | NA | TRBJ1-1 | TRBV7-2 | TGTGCCAGCAGCAATTACAGGAACACTGAAGCTTTCTTT | CASSNYRNTEAFF
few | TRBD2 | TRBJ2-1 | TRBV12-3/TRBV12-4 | TGTGCCAGCAGTTTTCGACGGGGAGGGGCCGCTAAGCAGTTCTTC | CASSFRRGGAAKQFF
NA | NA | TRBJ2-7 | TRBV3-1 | TGTGCCAGCAGCCAAGACCATAGCTCCTACAATGAGCAGTACTTC | CASSQDHSSYNEQYF
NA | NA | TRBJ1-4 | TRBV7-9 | TGTGCCAGCAGCTCGCAGGGACACCAGAATGAAAAACTGTTTTTT | CASSSQGHQNEKLFF
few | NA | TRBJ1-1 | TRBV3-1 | TGTGCCAGCAGCCATGAGGGTCGTGAAGCTTTCTTT | CASSHEGREAFF
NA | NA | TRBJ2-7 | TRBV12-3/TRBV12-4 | TGTGCCACCTCTCCGGGTATCGACTACGAGCAGTACTTC | CATSPGIDYEQYF
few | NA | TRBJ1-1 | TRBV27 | TGTGCCAGCAGTTCTCCATCCCTGCGGACTGAAGCTTTCTTT | CASSSPSLRTEAFF
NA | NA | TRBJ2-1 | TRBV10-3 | TGTGCCAGCAGTTACTTCGCGTGGAATGAGCAGTTCTTC | CASSYFAWNEQFF
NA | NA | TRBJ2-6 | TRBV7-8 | TGTGTCAGCAGCTTAGTGTTCGGTGGGCCTTCTGGGGCCAACGTCCTGACTTTC | CVSSLVFGGPSGANVLTF
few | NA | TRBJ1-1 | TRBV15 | TGTGCCACCAGCAGAGATCGACGGGCGAACACTGAAGCTTTCTTT | CATSRDRRANTEAFF
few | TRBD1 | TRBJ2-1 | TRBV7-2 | TGTGCCAGCAGCTTATGGGTGACAGGGGGAGGCAATGAGCAGTTCTTC | CASSLWVTGGGNEQFF
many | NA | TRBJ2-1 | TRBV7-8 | TGTGCCAGCAGCTTCTTCTCAGGTGTTCTTTACAATGAGCAGTTCTTC | CASSFFSGVLYNEQFF
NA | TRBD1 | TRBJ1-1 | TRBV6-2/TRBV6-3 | TGTGCCAGCACCAGGACAGGGGAAAACACTGAAGCTTTCTTT | CASTRTGENTEAFF
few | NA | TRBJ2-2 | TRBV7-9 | TGTGCCAGCAGCTTAGCGTCGCCCCGTCCGGAAGGGCTGTTTTTT | CASSLASPRPEGLFF